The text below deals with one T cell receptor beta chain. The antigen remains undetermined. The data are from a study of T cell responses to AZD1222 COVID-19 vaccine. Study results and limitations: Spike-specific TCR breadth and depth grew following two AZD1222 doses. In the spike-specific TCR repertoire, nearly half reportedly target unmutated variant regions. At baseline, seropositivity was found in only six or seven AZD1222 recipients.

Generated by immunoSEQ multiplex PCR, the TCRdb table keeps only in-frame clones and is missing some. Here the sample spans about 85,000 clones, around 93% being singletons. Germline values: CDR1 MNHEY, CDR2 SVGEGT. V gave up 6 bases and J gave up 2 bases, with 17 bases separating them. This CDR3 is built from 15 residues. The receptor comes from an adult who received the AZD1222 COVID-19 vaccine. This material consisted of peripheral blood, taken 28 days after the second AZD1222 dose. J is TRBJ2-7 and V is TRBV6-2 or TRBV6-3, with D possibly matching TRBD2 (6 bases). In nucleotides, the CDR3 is TGTGCCAGCAGCGACCTTCGGGAGCGCCCCTACGAGCAGTACTTC. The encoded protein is CASSDLRERPYEQYF.